Included here is one T cell receptor beta chain sequence, with context. The antigen remains unidentified. The data belong to a study of cytomegalovirus exposure and HLA in healthy donors. Study-wide background: Early on, a data release was issued that held approximately 92 million unique TCRs from HLA-typed donors.

Study observations and caveats: Rarity characterized most TCR sequences, yet some public TCRs appeared in many donors. There were several of the most significant clusters that appeared linked to common viral pathogens in a later analysis. In a later analysis, V- and J-gene trimming of beta chains associated with a DCLRE1C missense variant, replicated independently.

PCR used 60 Vbeta primers and 13 Jbeta primers. Libraries were prepared by immunoSEQ multiplex PCR; TCRdb keeps only in-frame clonotypes and omits some of them. The sample contains about 120,000 clones, under 90% of which appear only once. Between the trimmed V and J ends, which lost 0 bases and 3 bases, there was a span of 5 bases. In germline, CDR1 is SGHTA, CDR2 FQGNSA. The CDR3 totals 14 residues. The chain has TRBV7-2 and TRBJ2-2; D remains ambiguous. The sample taken for sequencing was PBMCs. This clonotype was obtained from a woman between 40 and 55 years old in good health and CMV-seronegative. The chain's CDR3 is CASSLAQYTGELFF. The DNA for the CDR3 is TGTGCCAGCAGCTTAGCGCAGTACACCGGGGAGCTGTTTTTT. Looking up the rest from reference TRBV7-2 and TRBJ2-2 gives the full variable domain: GAGVSQSPSNKVTEKGKDVELRCDPISGHTALYWYRQSLGQGLEFLIYFQGNSAPDKSGLPSDRFSAERTGGSVSTLTIQRTQQEDSAVYLCASSLAQYTGELFFGEGSRLTVL.